The 24 T cell receptor beta chains in this list originate from one sample, sequenced in a study of beta chain features in type 1 diabetes. Reverse transcribing all isolated RNA meant expressed TCRB transcripts were sequenced. Repertoires were generated with immunoSEQ multiplex PCR, while TCRdb's copy carries only in-frame clones and drops some. The sample yields nearly 250,000 clones, roughly 14% seen once. Sample: naive CD4+ T cells from blood. These receptors were collected from a middle-aged woman in good health.

This clone occurred a few times. The V and J genes are TRBV7-9 and TRBJ1-2, with D maybe TRBD1 (5 bases). The CDR3 has 14 residues. Germline values: CDR1 SEHNR, CDR2 FQNEAQ (reference sequence). Trimming took 7 bases from V and 5 from J, leaving 17 bases between them. Here the CDR3 reads CASNVDSEIYGYTF. CDR3 in DNA: TGTGCCAGCAACGTTGACAGTGAGATTTATGGCTACACCTTC.

The sample holds a few counts of this clone. The chain recombines TRBV2 with TRBJ1-3; D ambiguous. There are 14 residues in the CDR3. Germline V gene data show CDR1 as SNHLY and CDR2 as FYNNEI. The V gene lost 4 bases and the J gene lost 0 bases, with 7 bases spanning the gap. CDR3 in DNA: TGTGCCAGCAGTGTCGAGTACTCTGGAAACACCATATATTTT. Its translation: CASSVEYSGNTIYF.

The chain joins TRBV7-9 to TRBJ2-1; D gene ambiguous. CDR3 length: 13 residues. Between the trimmed V and J ends, which lost 1 base and 6 bases, there was a span of 7 bases. Germline CDR1 and CDR2: SEHNR and FQNEAQ (reference sequence). The CDR3 here is CASSLDSFNEQFF. The CDR3 DNA is TGTGCCAGCAGCTTAGACAGTTTCAATGAGCAGTTCTTC.

This clone occurred a few times. The rearrangement links TRBV7-9 to TRBJ1-1, with D hard to call. V lost 5 bases, J lost 5 bases, and 12 bases lay in between. The CDR3 contains 13 residues. The germline V gene encodes CDR1 SEHNR and CDR2 FQNEAQ (reference sequence). The CDR3 coding sequence is TGTGCCAGCAGCCGGGAGTCCAGGACTGAAGCTTTCTTT. Protein: CASSRESRTEAFF. The complete variable domain, with remaining parts taken from reference TRBV7-9 and TRBJ1-1, reads DTGVSQNPRHKITKRGQNVTFRCDPISEHNRLYWYRQTLGQGPEFLTYFQNEAQLEKSRLLSDRFSAERPKGSFSTLEIQRTEQGDSAMYLCASSRESRTEAFFGQGTRLTVV.

V and J are TRBV4-3 and TRBJ2-1; TRBD2 matches at 9 bases. The length of the CDR3 is 17 residues. Unmatched junction bases numbered 5, after V lost 0 bases and J lost 2 bases. In germline, CDR1 is LGHNA, CDR2 YSLEER. CDR3 nucleotides: TGCGCCAGCAGCCAAGACCCCTCTAGCGGGACCTACAATGAGCAGTTCTTC. Encoded protein: CASSQDPSSGTYNEQFF.

The chain joins TRBV9 to TRBJ2-3, with 9 bases aligning to TRBD2. Losses at the gene ends were 6 bases for V and 1 base for J; bases not matched to a gene: 12. Germline values: CDR1 SGDLS, CDR2 YYNGEE. This CDR3 is built from 17 residues. The CDR3 nucleotides read TGTGCCAGCACTCCAGCGGAAGGCGGGGGGGGCACAGATACGCAGTATTTT. Protein: CASTPAEGGGGTDTQYF.

The rearrangement joins TRBV6-5 to TRBJ2-6; 7 bases fit TRBD1. Trimming at V came to 6 bases and at J to 3 bases, leaving 5 bases not matched to a gene. Germline lookup yields CDR1 MNHEY and CDR2 SVGAGI. The CDR3 covers 15 residues. Here the CDR3 DNA reads TGTGCCAGCAGCCGCGACAGGGATGGGGCCAACGTCCTGACTTTC. Translation gives CASSRDRDGANVLTF.

V and J are TRBV7-2 and TRBJ2-5, with TRBD2 as a possible D gene (7 bases). CDR3 size: 15 residues. V dropped 5 bases and J dropped 5 bases, with 18 bases sitting between them. Germline CDR1 SGHTA, CDR2 FQGNSA. In DNA, the CDR3 is TGTGCCAGCAGCCCCCTTAAGGGGGGGTGGGAGACCCAGTACTTC. Translated, it gives CASSPLKGGWETQYF. Complete variable domain (other parts from reference TRBV7-2 and TRBJ2-5): GAGVSQSPSNKVTEKGKDVELRCDPISGHTALYWYRQSLGQGLEFLIYFQGNSAPDKSGLPSDRFSAERTGGSVSTLTIQRTQQEDSAVYLCASSPLKGGWETQYFGPGTRLLVL.

J is TRBJ2-1 and V is TRBV7-9, with TRBD2 matching over 7 bases. CDR1 is SEHNR and CDR2 is FQNEAQ in the germline V gene (reference sequence). The ends lost 7 bases at V and 6 bases at J; junction bases unmatched: 12. The length of the CDR3 is 15 residues. CDR3 amino acids: CASNRGEGLINEQFF. As DNA, the CDR3 is TGTGCCAGCAATCGCGGGGAGGGTCTTATCAATGAGCAGTTCTTC.

The chain joins TRBV7-8 to TRBJ1-2; 9 bases are a match to TRBD1. V was clipped by 4 bases and J by 5 bases; unmatched bases: 5. CDR3 length equals 14 residues. Germline V lookup: CDR1 SGHVS, CDR2 FQNEAQ. CDR3 in amino acids: CASSSGQGTYGYTF. The CDR3 nucleotides are TGTGCCAGCAGCTCCGGACAGGGGACGTATGGCTACACCTTC.

There are a few counts of this clone. CDR3 coding DNA: TGTGCCAGCAGCTTATCGAGGACAGATACGCAGTATTTT. It translates to CASSLSRTDTQYF. The chain recombines TRBV5-6 with TRBJ2-3; no clear D gene. The CDR3 is 13 residues long. Germline V gene data show CDR1 as SGHDT and CDR2 as YYEEEE. The V end was cut by 2 bases, the J end by 3 bases, with 7 bases between.

This clone was counted ten times or more. The genes are TRBV5-4 and TRBJ2-3; no definite D call. V dropped 2 bases and J dropped 4 bases, with 5 bases sitting between them. The CDR3 has 12 amino acids. The germline gives CDR1 SGHNT, CDR2 YYREEE (reference sequence). The CDR3: CASSLRADTQYF. CDR3 bases: TGTGCCAGCAGCTTACGGGCAGATACGCAGTATTTT.

Only a few counts were recorded for this clone. The chain employs TRBV1 and TRBJ1-5; the DNA was not used to check the table's D call, TRBD1. TRBV1 has pseudogene status. This CDR3 comprises 16 residues. The CDR3 sequence is CTSSHTGWGDNQPQHF. The CDR3 bases are TGCACCAGCAGCCACACAGGGTGGGGTGACAATCAGCCCCAGCATTTT.

This clone showed up just a few times. The genes are TRBV29-1 and TRBJ1-2; 8 bases fit TRBD1. CDR1 and CDR2 from the germline V gene are SQVTM and ANQGSEA. Trimming took 6 bases from V and 2 from J; bases not matched to a gene: 8. CDR3 length equals 14 residues. Here the CDR3 DNA reads TGCAGCGTAATAAACAGGGGGTCCAACTATGGCTACACCTTC. It is translated as CSVINRGSNYGYTF. The entire variable domain, with the rest obtained from reference TRBV29-1 and TRBJ1-2, is as follows: SAVISQKPSRDICQRGTSLTIQCQVDSQVTMMFWYRQQPGQSLTLIATANQGSEATYESGFVIDKFPISRPNLTFSTLTVSNMSPEDSSIYLCSVINRGSNYGYTFGSGTRLTVV.

The chain joins TRBV19 to TRBJ1-5; D is uncertain. This CDR3 comprises 14 residues. The V gene lost 5 bases and the J gene lost 0 bases, with 8 bases spanning the gap. The V gene's germline CDR1 is LNHDA and CDR2 SQIVND (reference sequence). The CDR3 DNA is TGTGCCAGTAGTCGGTATCATAGCAATCAGCCCCAGCATTTT. It codes for CASSRYHSNQPQHF.

This chain joins TRBV10-3 and TRBJ2-1, with D hard to call. The germline V and J ends were trimmed by 7 bases and 1 base, with 8 bases remaining between them. Germline V gene data show CDR1 as ENHRY and CDR2 as SYGVKD. The CDR3 totals 13 residues. The CDR3 nucleotides are TGTGCCATCAATGGCGGATCCTACAATGAGCAGTTCTTC. It yields the protein CAINGGSYNEQFF.

The chain joins TRBV5-1 to TRBJ2-5, with 8 bases matching TRBD2. The CDR3 length is 14 residues. V lost 4 bases, J lost 0 bases, and 2 bases stayed unmatched. Germline CDR1 reads SGHRS; CDR2 reads YFSETQ. CDR3 in amino acids: CASSRGGNQETQYF. The CDR3 DNA is TGCGCCAGCAGCCGGGGGGGAAACCAAGAGACCCAGTACTTC.

The rearrangement joins TRBV6-1 to TRBJ2-1; 14 positions match TRBD2. Germline CDR1 MNHNS, CDR2 SASEGT. CDR3 length: 15 amino acids. V gave up 7 bases and J gave up 4 bases; unmatched junction bases: 3. In nucleotides, the CDR3 is TGTGCCAGCACTGGACTAGCGGGGGGATACAATGAGCAGTTCTTC. Amino acid sequence: CASTGLAGGYNEQFF.

This clone was observed a few times. CDR3 sequence: CASSLGTGEEEQYF. DNA of the CDR3: TGCGCCAGCAGCTTGGGGACAGGGGAAGAGGAGCAGTACTTC. This chain links TRBV5-1 with TRBJ2-7; the match to TRBD1 covers 9 bases. Germline V lookup: CDR1 SGHRS, CDR2 YFSETQ. The trim removed 0 bases at V and 7 bases at J, leaving 5 bases unmatched. The CDR3 is made up of 14 amino acids.

This chain joins TRBV15 and TRBJ1-2; 8 bases line up with TRBD1. This CDR3 contains 17 residues. CDR1 is LNHNV and CDR2 is YYDKDF in the germline V gene (reference sequence). Trimming removed 0 bases from V and 2 bases from J; junction bases left unmatched: 8. This chain's CDR3 is CATSRDLVQGDNYGYTF. The CDR3 DNA is TGTGCCACCAGCAGAGATCTTGTACAGGGGGACAACTATGGCTACACCTTC.

This clone was seen only a few times. The rearrangement links TRBV19 to TRBJ1-5; no firm D call. The length of the CDR3 is 16 residues. The V and J ends lost 2 bases and 2 bases respectively, with 13 bases between them. Germline V gene lookup returns CDR1 LNHDA and CDR2 SQIVND (reference sequence). The CDR3 spells CASSIWEGSGNQPQHF. Written as DNA, the CDR3 is TGTGCCAGTAGTATATGGGAGGGATCCGGCAATCAGCCCCAGCATTTT.

This clone was recorded a few times. This chain uses TRBV19 with TRBJ2-1, with 7 bases fitting TRBD1. CDR1 is LNHDA, CDR2 SQIVND, per germline (reference sequence). Trimming cost V 9 bases and J 0 bases; bases outside gene matches: 8. The CDR3 sequence is 15 residues long. This CDR3 is CASQTTGSSYNEQFF. Written as DNA, the CDR3 is TGTGCCAGCCAAACGACAGGGAGCTCCTACAATGAGCAGTTCTTC. Variable domain in full (rest from reference TRBV19 and TRBJ2-1): DGGITQSPKYLFRKEGQNVTLSCEQNLNHDAMYWYRQDPGQGLRLIYYSQIVNDFQKGDIAEGYSVSREKKESFPLTVTSAQKNPTAFYLCASQTTGSSYNEQFFGPGTRLTVL.

The V gene is TRBV7-8, the J gene TRBJ2-1; 12 bases are shared with TRBD2. V lost 1 base to trimming and J lost 4 bases; unmatched junction nucleotides: 2. Germline-derived CDR1 and CDR2 are SGHVS and FQNEAQ. CDR3 size: 16 residues. The CDR3 DNA is TGTGCCAGCAGCTTAGACCTAGCGGGGGGGTACAATGAGCAGTTCTTC. Translation: CASSLDLAGGYNEQFF.

This clone was seen only a few times. This chain links TRBV19 with TRBJ2-7; D gene ambiguous. V lost 2 bases, J lost 3 bases, and 8 bases lay in between. CDR3 size: 13 residues. CDR1 and CDR2 from the germline V gene are LNHDA and SQIVND (reference sequence). The CDR3 DNA sequence: TGTGCCAGTAGTATATCGACACTCTACGAGCAGTACTTC. Protein: CASSISTLYEQYF. Full variable domain (outside the CDR3, taken from reference TRBV19 and TRBJ2-7): DGGITQSPKYLFRKEGQNVTLSCEQNLNHDAMYWYRQDPGQGLRLIYYSQIVNDFQKGDIAEGYSVSREKKESFPLTVTSAQKNPTAFYLCASSISTLYEQYFGPGTRLTVT.